Listed here are 3 T cell receptor beta chains from one sample, sequenced in a study of blood T cell repertoires in COVID-19. The protocol was immunoSEQ multiplex PCR, while the TCRdb copy is restricted to in-frame clones and leaves out a portion. The sample includes roughly 240,000 clones, approximately 80% of them seen just once. The specimen was peripheral blood. All receptors come from a woman older than 75 with acute or convalescent COVID-19.

The chain is built from TRBV3-1 (or the pseudogene TRBV3-2) and TRBJ2-1, with 8 positions matching TRBD2. This CDR3 region has 14 residues. The germline V gene encodes CDR1 LGHDT and CDR2 YNNKEL (reference sequence). After removal of 3 bases from V and 7 bases from J, the junction contained 5 bases not matched to a gene. CDR3 sequence reads: CASSHRGGHNEQFF. The CDR3 DNA reads as TGTGCCAGCAGCCACCGGGGGGGGCATAATGAGCAGTTCTTC.

For the CDR3, the DNA is TGTGCCAGCAGCTTAGGTCTAGGCGGGGGGAACAATGAGCAGTTCTTC. Its translation is CASSLGLGGGNNEQFF. V gene TRBV7-3 combines with J gene TRBJ2-1, with 8 positions matching TRBD2. CDR1 and CDR2 (germline): SGHTA, FQGTGA. J lost 5 bases, V lost 2 bases, and 8 bases had no gene match. The CDR3 spans 16 residues. The full variable domain, its missing parts supplied by reference TRBV7-3 and TRBJ2-1, is GAGVSQTPSNKVTEKGKYVELRCDPISGHTALYWYRQSLGQGPEFLIYFQGTGAADDSGLPNDRFFAVRPEGSVSTLKIQRTERGDSAVYLCASSLGLGGGNNEQFFGPGTRLTVL.

V usage is TRBV19 and J usage is TRBJ1-4; maybe TRBD1 (6 bases). The CDR3 is 21 amino acids. V lost 5 bases, J lost 0 bases, and 28 bases lay in between. Germline lookup yields CDR1 LNHDA and CDR2 SQIVND (reference sequence). CDR3 amino acids: CASSGSVRDTQHYTTNEKLFF. For the CDR3, the DNA is TGTGCCAGTAGTGGAAGCGTCCGGGACACCCAACACTATACAACTAATGAAAAACTGTTTTTT.